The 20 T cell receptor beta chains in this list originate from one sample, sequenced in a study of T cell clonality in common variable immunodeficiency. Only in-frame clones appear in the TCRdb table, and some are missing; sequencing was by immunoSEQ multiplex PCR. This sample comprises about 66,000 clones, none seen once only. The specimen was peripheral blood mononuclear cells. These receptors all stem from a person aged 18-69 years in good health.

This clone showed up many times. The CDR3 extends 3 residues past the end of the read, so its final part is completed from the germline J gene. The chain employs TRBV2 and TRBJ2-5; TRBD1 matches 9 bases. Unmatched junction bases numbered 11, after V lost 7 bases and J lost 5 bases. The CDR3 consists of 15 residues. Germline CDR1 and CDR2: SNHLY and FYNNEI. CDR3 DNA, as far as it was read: TGTGCCAGCACGCCGCACGGGACAGGGAGGGAGACC. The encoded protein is CASTPHGTGRET. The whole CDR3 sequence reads CASTPHGTGRETQYF. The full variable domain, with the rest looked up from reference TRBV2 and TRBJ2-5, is EPEVTQTPSHQVTQMGQEVILRCVPISNHLYFYWYRQILGQKVEFLVSFYNNEISEKSEIFDDQFSVERPDGSNFTLKIRSTKLEDSAMYFCASTPHGTGRETQYFGPGTRLLVL.

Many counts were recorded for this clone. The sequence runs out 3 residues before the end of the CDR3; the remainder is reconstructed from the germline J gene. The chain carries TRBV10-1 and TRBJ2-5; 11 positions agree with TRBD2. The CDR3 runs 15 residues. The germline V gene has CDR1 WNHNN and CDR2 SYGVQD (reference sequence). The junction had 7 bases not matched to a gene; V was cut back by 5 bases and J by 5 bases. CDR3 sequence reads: CASSTGASGRETQYF. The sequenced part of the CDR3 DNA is TGCGCCAGCAGTACCGGGGCTAGCGGGAGGGAGACC.

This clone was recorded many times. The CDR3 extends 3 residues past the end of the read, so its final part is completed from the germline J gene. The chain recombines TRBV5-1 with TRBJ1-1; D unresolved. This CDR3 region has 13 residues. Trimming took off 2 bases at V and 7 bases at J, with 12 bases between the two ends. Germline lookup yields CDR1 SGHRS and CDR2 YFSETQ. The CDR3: CASSFFVADEAFF. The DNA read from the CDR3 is TGCGCCAGCAGCTTCTTTGTGGCCGATGAA.

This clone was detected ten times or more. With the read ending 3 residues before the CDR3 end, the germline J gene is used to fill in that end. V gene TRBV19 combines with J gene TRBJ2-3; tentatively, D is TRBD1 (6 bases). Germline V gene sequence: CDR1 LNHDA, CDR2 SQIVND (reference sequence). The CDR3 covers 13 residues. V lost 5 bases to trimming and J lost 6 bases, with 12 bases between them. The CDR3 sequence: CASSAQTGDTQYF. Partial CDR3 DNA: TGTGCCAGTAGTGCCCAAACAGGGGATACG.

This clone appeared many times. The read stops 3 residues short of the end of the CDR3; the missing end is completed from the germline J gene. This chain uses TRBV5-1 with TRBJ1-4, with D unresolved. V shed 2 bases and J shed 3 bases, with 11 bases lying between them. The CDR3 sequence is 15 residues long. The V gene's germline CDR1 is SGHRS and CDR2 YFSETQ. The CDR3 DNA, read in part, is TGCGCCAGCAGCTTCTTAGGGTTTGCTAATGAAAAA. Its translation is CASSFLGFANEK. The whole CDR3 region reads CASSFLGFANEKLFF.

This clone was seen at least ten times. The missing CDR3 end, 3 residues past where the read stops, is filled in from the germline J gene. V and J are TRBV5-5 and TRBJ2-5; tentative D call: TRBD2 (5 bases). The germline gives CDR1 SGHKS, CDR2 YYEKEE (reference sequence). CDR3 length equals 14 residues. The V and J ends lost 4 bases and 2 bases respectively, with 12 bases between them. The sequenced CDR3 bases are TGTGCCAGCAGCCCCGGCGGGCCGCAAGAGACC. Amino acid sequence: CASSPGGPQET. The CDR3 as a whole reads CASSPGGPQETQYF.

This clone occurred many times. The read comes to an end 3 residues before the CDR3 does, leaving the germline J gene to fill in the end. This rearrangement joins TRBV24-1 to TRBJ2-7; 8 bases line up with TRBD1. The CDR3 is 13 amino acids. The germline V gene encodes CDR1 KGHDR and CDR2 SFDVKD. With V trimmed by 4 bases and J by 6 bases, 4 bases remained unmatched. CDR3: CATSELTGGEQYF. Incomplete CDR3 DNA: TGTGCCACCAGTGAGCTCACAGGGGGCGAG.

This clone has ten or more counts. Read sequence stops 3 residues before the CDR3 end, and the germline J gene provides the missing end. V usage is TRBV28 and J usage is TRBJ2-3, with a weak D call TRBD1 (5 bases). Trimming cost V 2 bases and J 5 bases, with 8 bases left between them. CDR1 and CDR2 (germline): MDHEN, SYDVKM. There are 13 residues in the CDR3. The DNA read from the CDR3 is TGTGCCAGCAGTTTAGGGGCGGAAGATACG. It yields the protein CASSLGAEDT. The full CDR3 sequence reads CASSLGAEDTQYF.

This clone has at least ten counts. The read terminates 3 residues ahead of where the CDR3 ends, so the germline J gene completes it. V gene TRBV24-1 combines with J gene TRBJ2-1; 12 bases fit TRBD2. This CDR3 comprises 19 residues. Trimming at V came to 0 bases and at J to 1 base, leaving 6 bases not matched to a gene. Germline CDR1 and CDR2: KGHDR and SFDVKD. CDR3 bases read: TGTGCCACCAGTGATTTGGCTAGCGGGAGGGCCGGGTCCTACAATGAG. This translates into CATSDLASGRAGSYNE. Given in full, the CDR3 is CATSDLASGRAGSYNEQFF.

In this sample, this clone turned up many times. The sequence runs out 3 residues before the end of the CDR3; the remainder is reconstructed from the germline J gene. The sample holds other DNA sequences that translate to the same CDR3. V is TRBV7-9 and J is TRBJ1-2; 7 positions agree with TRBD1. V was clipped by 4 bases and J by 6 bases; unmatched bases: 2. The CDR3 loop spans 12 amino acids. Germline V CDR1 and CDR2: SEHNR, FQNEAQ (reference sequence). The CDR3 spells CASSSTGDGYTF. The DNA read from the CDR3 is TGTGCCAGCAGCTCTACAGGGGATGGC. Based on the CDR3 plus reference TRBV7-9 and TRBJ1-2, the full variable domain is DTGVSQNPRHKITKRGQNVTFRCDPISEHNRLYWYRQTLGQGPEFLTYFQNEAQLEKSRLLSDRFSAERPKGSFSTLEIQRTEQGDSAMYLCASSSTGDGYTFGSGTRLTVV.

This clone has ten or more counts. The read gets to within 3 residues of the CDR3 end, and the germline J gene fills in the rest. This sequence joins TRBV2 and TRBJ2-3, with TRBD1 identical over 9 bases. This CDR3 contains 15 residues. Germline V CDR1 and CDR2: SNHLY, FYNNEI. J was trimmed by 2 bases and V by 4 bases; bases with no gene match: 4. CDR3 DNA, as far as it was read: TGTGCCAGCAGTGGACAGGGGGTTGCCACAGATACG. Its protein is CASSGQGVATDT. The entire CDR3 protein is CASSGQGVATDTQYF.

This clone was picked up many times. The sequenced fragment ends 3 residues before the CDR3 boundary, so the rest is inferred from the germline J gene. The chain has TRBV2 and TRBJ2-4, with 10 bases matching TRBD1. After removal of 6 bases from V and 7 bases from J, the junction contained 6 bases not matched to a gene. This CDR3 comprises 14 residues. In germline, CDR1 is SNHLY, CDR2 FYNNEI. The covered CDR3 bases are TGTGCCAGCAGGCGGGACAGGGGTGAGAACATT. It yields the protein CASRRDRGENI. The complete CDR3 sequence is CASRRDRGENIQYF.

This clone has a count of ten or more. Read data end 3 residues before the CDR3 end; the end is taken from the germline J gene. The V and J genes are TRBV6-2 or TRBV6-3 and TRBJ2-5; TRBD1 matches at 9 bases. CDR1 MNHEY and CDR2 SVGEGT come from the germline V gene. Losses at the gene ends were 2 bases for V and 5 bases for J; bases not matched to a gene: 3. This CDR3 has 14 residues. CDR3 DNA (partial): TGTGCCAGCAGTTACGGGACAGGGTGGGAGACC. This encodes CASSYGTGWET. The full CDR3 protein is CASSYGTGWETQYF.

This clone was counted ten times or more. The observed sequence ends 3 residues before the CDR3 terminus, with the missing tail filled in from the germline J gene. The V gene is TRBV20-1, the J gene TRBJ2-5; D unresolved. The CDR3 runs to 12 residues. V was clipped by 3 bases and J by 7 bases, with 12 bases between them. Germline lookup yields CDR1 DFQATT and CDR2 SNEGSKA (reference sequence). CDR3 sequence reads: CSASPVLGTQYF. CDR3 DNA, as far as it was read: TGCAGTGCTAGTCCAGTTCTAGGGACC.

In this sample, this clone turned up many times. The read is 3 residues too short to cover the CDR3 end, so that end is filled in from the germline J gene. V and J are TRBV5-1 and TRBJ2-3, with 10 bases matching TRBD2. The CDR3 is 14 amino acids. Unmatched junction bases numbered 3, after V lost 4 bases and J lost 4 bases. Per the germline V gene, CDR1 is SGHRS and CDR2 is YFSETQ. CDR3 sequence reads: CASSPGTSADTQYF. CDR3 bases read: TGCGCCAGCAGCCCCGGGACTAGCGCAGATACG.

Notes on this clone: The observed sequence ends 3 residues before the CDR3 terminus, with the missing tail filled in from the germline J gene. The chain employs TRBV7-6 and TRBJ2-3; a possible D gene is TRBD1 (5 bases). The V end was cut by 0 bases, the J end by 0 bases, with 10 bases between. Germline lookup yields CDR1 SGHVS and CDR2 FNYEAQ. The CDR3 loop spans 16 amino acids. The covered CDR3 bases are TGTGCCAGCAGCTTAGCGCTTAGGGGTAGCACAGATACG. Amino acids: CASSLALRGSTDT. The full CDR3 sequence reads CASSLALRGSTDTQYF.

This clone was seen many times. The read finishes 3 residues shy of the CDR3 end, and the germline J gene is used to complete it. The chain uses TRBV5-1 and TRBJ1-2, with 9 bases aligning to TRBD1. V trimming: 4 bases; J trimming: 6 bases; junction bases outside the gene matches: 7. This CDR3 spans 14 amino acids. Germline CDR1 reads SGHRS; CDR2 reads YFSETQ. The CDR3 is CASSPRTGVDGYTF. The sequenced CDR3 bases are TGCGCCAGCAGCCCAAGGACAGGGGTAGATGGC.

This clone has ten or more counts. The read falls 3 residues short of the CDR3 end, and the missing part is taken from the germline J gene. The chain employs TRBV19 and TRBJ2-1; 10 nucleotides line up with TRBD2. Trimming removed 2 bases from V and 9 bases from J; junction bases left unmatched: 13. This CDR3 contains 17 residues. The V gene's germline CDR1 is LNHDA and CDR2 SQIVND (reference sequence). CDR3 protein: CASSIQASGRAFSEQFF. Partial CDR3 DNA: TGTGCCAGTAGTATACAGGCGAGCGGGAGGGCCTTTTCTGAG.

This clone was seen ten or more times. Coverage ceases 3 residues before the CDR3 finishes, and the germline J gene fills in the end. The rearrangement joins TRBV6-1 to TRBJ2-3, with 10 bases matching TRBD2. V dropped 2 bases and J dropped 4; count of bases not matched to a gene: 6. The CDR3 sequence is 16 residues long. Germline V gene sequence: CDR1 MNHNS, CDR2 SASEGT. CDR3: CASSEPSGRGADTQYF. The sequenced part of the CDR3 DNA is TGTGCCAGCAGTGAACCAAGCGGGAGGGGCGCAGATACG.

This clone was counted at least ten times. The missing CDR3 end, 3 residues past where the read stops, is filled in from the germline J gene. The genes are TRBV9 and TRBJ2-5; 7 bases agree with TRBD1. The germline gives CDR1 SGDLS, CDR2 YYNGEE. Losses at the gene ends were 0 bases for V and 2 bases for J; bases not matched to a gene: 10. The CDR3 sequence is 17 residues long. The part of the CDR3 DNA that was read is TGTGCCAGCAGCGTAGGGGAGAGGGGGCCAGATCAAGAGACC. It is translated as CASSVGERGPDQET. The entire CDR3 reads CASSVGERGPDQETQYF.